The TCR beta chain described here comes from a study of blood T cell repertoires in COVID-19. The table came from immunoSEQ multiplex PCR; TCRdb's copy has only in-frame clones and leaves some out. In the table there are 360,000 or so clones, under 90% of which are singletons. From germline, CDR1 is SEHNR and CDR2 FQNEAQ (reference sequence). The V end lost 7 bases, the J end lost 3 bases, and 21 bases lay between the germline ends. The CDR3 extends over 17 amino acids. J is TRBJ2-2 and V is TRBV7-9; tentative D call: TRBD2 (6 bases). Specimen: PBMCs or T cells enriched from blood (not recorded which). This clonotype was sampled from a woman in her 30s who had recovered from COVID-19. CDR3 sequence: CASNLGRLGGHTGELFF. CDR3 coding DNA: TGTGCCAGCAACCTAGGGCGGCTGGGGGGACACACCGGGGAGCTGTTTTTT.